A single sample is the source of the 31 T cell receptor beta chains below, sequenced in a study of T cells after yellow fever vaccination. TCRdb reanalysed the 5' RACE reads using MiXCR and keeps one entry per CDR3 protein. The sample yields some 350,000 distinct CDR3 sequences, 6.2% seen once. The source was PBMCs, collected 5 days after the yellow fever booster vaccination. These receptors were obtained from a man younger than 45 who received the YFV17D yellow fever vaccine.

This clonotype was counted only a few times. The rearrangement links TRBV27 to TRBJ2-2; possible D gene TRBD1, 5 bases. The CDR3 spans 12 residues. V lost 7 bases to trimming and J lost 7 bases, with 10 bases between them. Germline CDR1 is MNHEY and CDR2 is SMNVEV (reference sequence). Here the CDR3 reads CASTQGFGELFF. The CDR3 DNA is TGTGCCAGCACTCAGGGTTTCGGGGAGCTGTTTTTT.

This clonotype was counted at least ten times. The chain links TRBV4-2 to TRBJ2-7; 7 bases are a match to TRBD2. The CDR3 runs to 15 residues. Germline V lookup: CDR1 LGHNA, CDR2 YNFKEQ. After removal of 5 bases from V and 7 bases from J, the junction contained 14 bases not matched to a gene. CDR3 loop: CASSTEGAGTWEQYF. Written as DNA, the CDR3 is TGTGCCAGCAGCACGGAGGGAGCGGGAACGTGGGAGCAGTACTTC.

This chain connects TRBV3-1 to TRBJ1-1; D uncertain. CDR3 length: 12 amino acids. Germline-derived CDR1 and CDR2 are LGHDT and YNNKEL (reference sequence). Trimming pared 1 base from V and 11 bases from J, leaving 11 bases between. The CDR3 DNA is TGTGCCAGCAGCCAAGGGGAACGGCCGGCTTTCTTT. Protein: CASSQGERPAFF.

J is TRBJ2-1 and V is TRBV20-1, with TRBD2 identical over 14 bases. The length of the CDR3 is 15 residues. The V gene's germline CDR1 is DFQATT and CDR2 SNEGSKA (reference sequence). V lost 3 bases to trimming and J lost 7 bases; unmatched junction nucleotides: 5. The CDR3 region is CSASIGTSGSNEQFF. CDR3 sequence (DNA): TGCAGTGCTAGTATAGGGACTAGCGGGAGTAATGAGCAGTTCTTC.

J is TRBJ2-1 and V is TRBV10-3; D might be TRBD1 or TRBD2, each matching 5 bases. Per the germline V gene, CDR1 is ENHRY and CDR2 is SYGVKD. Trimming shortened V by 7 bases and J by 4 bases, and 17 bases separated the two germline ends. This CDR3 region has 15 residues. CDR3 in amino acids: CAITTEGSPYNEQFF. For the CDR3, the DNA is TGTGCCATCACCACCGAGGGGTCTCCATACAATGAGCAGTTCTTC.

CDR3 in amino acids: CASSHRDLLNEQFF. For the CDR3, the DNA is TGTGCCAGCAGTCACCGGGACTTGCTCAATGAGCAGTTCTTC. The chain couples TRBV28 to TRBJ2-1; the D gene is possibly TRBD2 (6 bases). The germline V gene has CDR1 MDHEN and CDR2 SYDVKM. The CDR3 has 14 amino acids. Trimming cost V 5 bases and J 6 bases, with 14 bases left between them.

The chain carries TRBV7-2 and TRBJ2-5, with D perhaps matching TRBD1 (5 bases). Germline assignment: CDR1 SGHTA and CDR2 FQGNSA. V lost 5 bases and J lost 0, with 10 bases in between. The CDR3 is 14 amino acids. The CDR3 sequence: CASSRAGYQETQYF. In DNA form, the CDR3 reads TGTGCCAGCAGCCGGGCAGGGTACCAAGAGACCCAGTACTTC.

This clonotype has only a few counts. The chain uses TRBV4-3 and TRBJ1-1, with D possibly matching TRBD1 (6 bases). V was clipped by 2 bases and J by 5 bases, with 15 bases between them. The germline CDR1 and CDR2 sequences are LGHNA and YSLEER. This CDR3 comprises 15 residues. CDR3 sequence (DNA): TGCGCCAGCAGCCAACAATACAGGGTGGAAACTGAAGCTTTCTTT. It translates to CASSQQYRVETEAFF.

This clonotype appeared a few times. This chain joins TRBV7-9 and TRBJ1-2; 8 bases line up with TRBD1. V gave up 5 bases and J gave up 8 bases; unmatched junction bases: 13. This CDR3 region has 15 residues. Germline assignment: CDR1 SEHNR and CDR2 FQNEAQ (reference sequence). CDR3 nucleotides: TGTGCCAGCAGCGCCATGGACAGGGAAGTTGGCGGCTACACCTTC. Encoded protein: CASSAMDREVGGYTF.

V gene TRBV20-1 combines with J gene TRBJ2-1; tentatively, D is TRBD1 (6 bases). The CDR3 runs 13 residues. Trimming shortened V by 3 bases and J by 5 bases, and 11 bases separated the two germline ends. Germline V gene data show CDR1 as DFQATT and CDR2 as SNEGSKA (reference sequence). The CDR3 spells CSASPGADNEQFF. As DNA, the CDR3 is TGCAGTGCTAGCCCAGGGGCGGACAATGAGCAGTTCTTC.

There are many counts of this clonotype. CDR3 region: CASSLGFSGSLDEQFF. In DNA form, the CDR3 reads TGCGCCAGCAGCTTGGGGTTTAGCGGGAGTCTGGATGAGCAGTTCTTC. This chain uses TRBV5-1 with TRBJ2-1; the match to TRBD2 covers 9 bases. From germline, CDR1 is SGHRS and CDR2 YFSETQ. Losses at the gene ends were 0 bases for V and 8 bases for J; bases not matched to a gene: 9. This CDR3 has 16 residues.

Ten or more counts support this clonotype. In DNA, the CDR3 is TGTGCCAGCAGCCCTAGTATCACTGAAGCTTTCTTT. Amino acid sequence: CASSPSITEAFF. V is TRBV14 and J is TRBJ1-1; D unresolved. Germline V gene lookup returns CDR1 SGHDN and CDR2 FVKESK. The CDR3 loop spans 12 amino acids. V dropped 4 bases and J dropped 4 bases, with 7 bases sitting between them.

The chain recombines TRBV12-3 or TRBV12-4 with TRBJ2-6; D is ambiguous. This CDR3 is 16 amino acids long. Deletions cut 6 bases from V and 0 bases from J, with 12 bases between. The CDR3 DNA is TGTGCCAGCAGCGACGAGGTTAGCTCTGGGGCCAACGTCCTGACTTTC. Translated: CASSDEVSSGANVLTF.

This clonotype was picked up many times. The J gene is TRBJ2-5, the V gene TRBV20-1, with TRBD1 matching over 11 bases. This CDR3 is built from 13 residues. V trimming: 4 bases; J trimming: 4 bases; junction bases outside the gene matches: 2. Germline assignment: CDR1 DFQATT and CDR2 SNEGSKA (reference sequence). CDR3 DNA sequence: TGCAGTGCTATAGGACAGGGGGCAGAGACCCAGTACTTC. The encoded protein is CSAIGQGAETQYF.

This clonotype was counted many times. V is TRBV19 and J is TRBJ2-7; D is ambiguous. Germline CDR1 is LNHDA and CDR2 is SQIVND (reference sequence). The CDR3 totals 12 residues. V shed 5 bases and J shed 0 bases, with 5 bases lying between them. In DNA form, the CDR3 reads TGTGCCAGTAGTTGGAACTCCTACGAGCAGTACTTC. Translated, it gives CASSWNSYEQYF. Supplemented by reference TRBV19 and TRBJ2-7, the full variable domain reads DGGITQSPKYLFRKEGQNVTLSCEQNLNHDAMYWYRQDPGQGLRLIYYSQIVNDFQKGDIAEGYSVSREKKESFPLTVTSAQKNPTAFYLCASSWNSYEQYFGPGTRLTVT.

This clonotype turned up a few times. The chain employs TRBV10-3 and TRBJ2-5; D is ambiguous. Per germline, CDR1 ENHRY and CDR2 SYGVKD. The CDR3 runs 13 residues. The V and J ends lost 2 bases and 5 bases respectively, with 9 bases between them. DNA of the CDR3: TGTGCCATCAGTGAGGGAGTCCAGGAGACCCAGTACTTC. It codes for CAISEGVQETQYF.

This chain connects TRBV20-1 to TRBJ2-7; 12 nucleotides agree with TRBD2. Germline V gene data show CDR1 as DFQATT and CDR2 as SNEGSKA (reference sequence). This CDR3 spans 17 amino acids. The CDR3 DNA follows: TGCAGCTGGGCCGGGCTAGCGGGAGGGCCGGGCCCCTACGAGCAGTACTTC. Its protein product is CSWAGLAGGPGPYEQYF.

This clonotype has a count of ten or more. The CDR3 is CASSKGQDTNQPQHF. In nucleotides, the CDR3 is TGTGCCAGCAGCAAGGGACAGGATACAAATCAGCCCCAGCATTTT. This chain links TRBV7-9 with TRBJ1-5; 8 bases agree with TRBD1. With 5 bases clipped from V and 4 bases from J, the junction kept 7 bases outside the gene matches. This CDR3 region has 15 residues. The germline gives CDR1 SEHNR, CDR2 FQNEAQ (reference sequence).

The rearrangement links TRBV4-2 to TRBJ1-4; 9 positions match TRBD1. Trimming took 0 bases from V and 10 from J; bases not matched to a gene: 15. Germline CDR1 reads LGHNA; CDR2 reads YNFKEQ. The CDR3 loop spans 18 amino acids. CDR3 DNA sequence: TGTGCCAGCAGCCAAGAGGCGGGGGCCGGGACAGGGTGGGGAAAACTGTTTTTT. This gives the protein CASSQEAGAGTGWGKLFF.

This clonotype was seen a handful of times. The V and J genes are TRBV30 and TRBJ2-3; unclear D gene. The CDR3 is made up of 11 amino acids. V lost 5 bases and J 6 bases, leaving 9 bases between the germline ends. Germline V lookup: CDR1 GTSNPN, CDR2 SVGIG (reference sequence). The CDR3 sequence is CAWGLRDTQYF. The CDR3 DNA reads TGTGCCTGGGGGCTCCGGGATACGCAGTATTTT.

This clonotype was counted only a few times. The CDR3: CASSQDLRDRATDTQYF. The DNA of the CDR3 is TGCGCCAGCAGCCAAGATCTTCGGGACAGGGCAACAGATACGCAGTATTTT. The chain has TRBV4-3 and TRBJ2-3; 9 bases align to TRBD1. The CDR3 sequence is 17 residues long. Germline loops: CDR1 LGHNA, CDR2 YSLEER. V shed 0 bases, J shed 3 bases, and the junction held 7 bases outside the gene matches.

This clonotype has more than one count but fewer than ten. The chain couples TRBV10-2 to TRBJ2-5; D possibly corresponds to TRBD1 (6 bases). There are 16 residues in the CDR3. Germline V gene sequence: CDR1 WSHSY, CDR2 SAAADI. Trimming took off 6 bases at V and 3 bases at J, with 20 bases between the two ends. For the CDR3, the DNA is TGCGCCAGCAGCGACCCATCCGGGACATGGGAAGAGACCCAGTACTTC. As protein: CASSDPSGTWEETQYF.

This clonotype was detected ten times or more. The rearrangement joins TRBV5-6 to TRBJ2-2; weak D call: TRBD1 (5 bases). Germline-derived CDR1 and CDR2 are SGHDT and YYEEEE. Trimming removed 6 bases at V and 4 bases at J, with 16 bases between. This CDR3 is built from 15 residues. CDR3 DNA: TGTGCCAGCAAAGGGGAAGGGGCACTCACCGGGGAGCTGTTTTTT. Translating gives CASKGEGALTGELFF. Filled out from reference TRBV5-6 and TRBJ2-2, the complete variable domain reads DAGVTQSPTHLIKTRGQQVTLRCSPKSGHDTVSWYQQALGQGPQFIFQYYEEEERQRGNFPDRFSGHQFPNYSSELNVNALLLGDSALYLCASKGEGALTGELFFGEGSRLTVL.

The chain employs TRBV7-2 and TRBJ1-5, with a tentative D call TRBD1 (5 bases). The germline V gene has CDR1 SGHTA and CDR2 FQGNSA. V was trimmed by 3 bases and J by 6 bases, leaving 15 bases between them. This CDR3 has 15 residues. In DNA form, the CDR3 reads TGTGCCAGCAGCTTGGGCAGGGCGGAGGGTCAGCCCCAGCATTTT. Encoded protein: CASSLGRAEGQPQHF.

The sample holds many counts of this clonotype. V gene TRBV27 combines with J gene TRBJ1-4; D gene unclear. CDR3 length: 12 residues. Germline assignment: CDR1 MNHEY and CDR2 SMNVEV (reference sequence). V shed 4 bases and J shed 11 bases, with 11 bases lying between them. CDR3 DNA sequence: TGTGCCAGCAGTTCCCCCCGTGGTAAACTGTTTTTT. Translated: CASSSPRGKLFF.

This clonotype was picked up many times. The genes are TRBV3-1 and TRBJ2-2; the D is unclear. This CDR3 region has 13 residues. Trimming stripped 3 bases from V and 5 bases from J, with 7 bases between. Looked up from germline, CDR1 is LGHDT and CDR2 is YNNKEL (reference sequence). This CDR3 is CASSHLQTGELFF. The CDR3 DNA follows: TGTGCCAGCAGCCACCTACAGACCGGGGAGCTGTTTTTT.

The chain joins TRBV7-8 to TRBJ2-2; 7 positions agree with TRBD1. Germline lookup yields CDR1 SGHVS and CDR2 FQNEAQ. The CDR3 runs 13 residues. The trim removed 5 bases at V and 7 bases at J, leaving 4 bases unmatched. The CDR3 region is CASSTDRVGELFF. CDR3 DNA: TGTGCCAGCAGCACCGACAGGGTCGGGGAGCTGTTTTTT.

This clonotype was observed many times. V is TRBV11-2 and J is TRBJ2-5; TRBD1 is a possible D gene (6 bases). Trimming stripped 8 bases from V and 5 bases from J, with 12 bases between. The CDR3 is 12 amino acids. Germline values: CDR1 SGHAT, CDR2 FQNNGV. CDR3 coding DNA: TGTGCCAGCGGAACAGGGACGGAGACCCAGTACTTC. Residues: CASGTGTETQYF.

J is TRBJ1-1 and V is TRBV19; 10 bases are shared with TRBD1. CDR1 and CDR2 (germline): LNHDA, SQIVND (reference sequence). The CDR3 contains 17 residues. The V segment lost 2 bases and the J segment 2 bases; nucleotides outside the gene matches: 8. Here the CDR3 DNA reads TGTGCCAGTAGTATACACCGGGACAGGGGAAGAAACACTGAAGCTTTCTTT. It yields the protein CASSIHRDRGRNTEAFF.

This clonotype was counted many times. V is TRBV24-1 and J is TRBJ2-1; D perhaps matches TRBD1 (6 bases). Germline lookup yields CDR1 KGHDR and CDR2 SFDVKD. This CDR3 has 16 amino acids. Trimming shortened V by 2 bases and J by 2 bases, and 12 bases separated the two germline ends. The CDR3, as DNA: TGTGCCACCAGTGATTGGATGGGGGCGACCTACAATGAGCAGTTCTTC. Translating it yields CATSDWMGATYNEQFF.

This clonotype was recorded many times. This chain links TRBV12-3 or TRBV12-4 with TRBJ2-7; D gene uncertain. V was pared by 4 bases and J by 5 bases, with 12 bases between. The CDR3 extends over 13 amino acids. CDR3 nucleotides: TGTGCCAGCAGTTGGGGTGGGCTCCACGAGCAGTACTTC. Translating gives CASSWGGLHEQYF.